This T cell receptor beta chain is from a study of shared clonotypes between healthy human individuals (dated by TCRdb to 2019 to 2021). Study-level background: The cohort comprised a couple of women and a few men aged 18 to 49 years. Libraries were prepared and TCR repertoires were sequenced by different laboratories using diverse techniques, in order to increase sequencing depth and limit assay-specific biases. To estimate repertoire size and how much clonotypes are shared between individuals, the study performed deep sequencing of blood TCR repertoires from 4 to 6 healthy adults. Per donor, leukapheresis produced somewhere between about 0.94 and 9.5 billion PBMCs. Per donor, three plates each were used for CD4 naive and CD4 memory, two for CD8 naive, and one for CD8 memory.

Using the deep immunoSEQ assay, TCR CDR3 regions were amplified from genomic DNA by multiplex PCR. Extracted genomic DNA from each cell subset was spread evenly across all wells of several immunoSEQ 96-well plates, with each plate serving as a replicate. For sorted subsets, around 200 ng genomic DNA, equal to about 30,000 T cell genomes, was loaded into each replicate PCR. Purified libraries were quantified with a Qubit 3.0 fluorometer, sized on a Bioanalyzer 2100, and re-quantified with the KAPA Library Quantification kit. Each immunoSEQ 96-well plate was sequenced on its own single-read 150-cycle Illumina NextSeq 550 flow cell. As for how the authors treated the data: Because the immunoSEQ output held only junctional sequences and lacked quality scores, the filtering could not match the filtering applied to full-length reads. To assign V/J genes and CDR3, sequences were annotated using PyIR, a Python wrapper for IgBLAST v1.9, with IMGT germline references. Reads with weak V/J assignments (E-value above 1e-6), missing CDR3, stop codons, out-of-frame junctions, or ambiguous translated residues were removed. A V3J clonotype was defined by an identical inferred V gene, J gene, and CDR3 amino acid sequence. To compute the percentage overlap between repertoires, the number of shared unique clonotypes was divided by the size of the smaller repertoire. Three approaches were used to assess repertoire richness: RTK rarefaction, the Chao1 estimator, and Recon v2.1 estimates of unobserved clonotypes. Generation probabilities for all TCRbeta clonotypes obtained by the gDNA method from a handful of donors were computed using OLGA. TCRdb took over this immuneACCESS table, retaining in-frame rearrangements with V and J assigned. Such tables are incomplete; in checked studies, under half of the missing clones stem from an unresolved V gene, and the remainder is unexplained. V, J and clone size are taken as reported in that table, and D and trimming were inferred from the DNA itself. This sample gives about 1,500,000 clones in total; over 95% of them show up just once. The ten top clones hold 1% to 1.5% of the sample.

Healthy HIV-negative adults with no recently reported acute infections or vaccinations were included as donors. Every donor was a Caucasian adult residing in Nashville, Tennessee, USA. Magnetic negative selection was used to enrich CD4+ T cells, after which naive cells were positively selected on CD45RA and the negative fraction became the memory subset. After blood collection by leukapheresis, PBMCs were isolated using Ficoll-Histopaque density gradient centrifugation and then cryopreserved in the vapor phase of liquid nitrogen. Purity and quantity of every magnetically sorted T cell population were checked by analytical flow cytometry. From each sorted fraction, genomic DNA was isolated and quantified by UV absorbance on a Nanodrop 2000c. Paper-wide results and their limitations: Incomplete sequencing was indicated by rarefaction of sorted-subset datasets, despite the large sequencing depth. Pairwise subsampling indicated that sequencing depth was expected to affect the degree of clonotype sharing among donors. When a few donors were compared, the shared fraction of clonotypes was about 5.4% for naive CD4, 3% to 4% for naive CD8, roughly 2.3% for memory CD4, and 0.35% to 0.4% for memory CD8. Compared with non-shared clonotypes, clonotypes shared by all four sorted-subset donors had higher generation probabilities. Sampling was restricted to blood, and TCR repertoires in tissues likely differ from the TCR repertoires found in blood. The genetic and exposure-history diversity represented was limited by the small number of donors. Larger estimated clonotype richness was generally found for naive subsets than for memory subsets.

Points on this clone: There is no known antigen for this receptor. No per-base quality is available; no much larger clone lies one base away.

From cysteine to phenylalanine, the CDR3 is 14 amino acids long. Only the CDR3 DNA stays, 42 bases, in frame from base 1. V gives up 2 bases and J gives up 5 bases, and the segment between their germline ends measures 10 bases. CDR1 and CDR2 are drawn from the germline V gene: MGHRA, YSYEKL. The receptor comes from a man aged 25-40 years in good health. The sequencing input was naive CD4+ T cells sorted from blood. Taken with the paper, the label for cell subset or site translates to: CD45RA+ positively selected. Recombination joined TRBV4-1 with TRBJ1-5; the D gene is perhaps TRBD1, from 5 matching bases. The bases are TGCGCCAGCAGCCAAATATCAGGGCATCAGCCCCAGCATTTT. Translated, this gives CASSQISGHQPQHF.